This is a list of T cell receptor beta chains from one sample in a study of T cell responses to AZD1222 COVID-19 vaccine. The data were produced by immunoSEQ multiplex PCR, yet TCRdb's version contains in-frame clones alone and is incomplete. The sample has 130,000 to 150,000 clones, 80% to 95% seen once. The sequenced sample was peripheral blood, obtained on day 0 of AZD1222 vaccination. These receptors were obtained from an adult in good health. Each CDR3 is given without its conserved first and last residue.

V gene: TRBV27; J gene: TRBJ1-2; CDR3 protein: ASSLSARGNYGYT
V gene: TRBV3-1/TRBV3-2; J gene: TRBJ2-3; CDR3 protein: ASSHGTGVY
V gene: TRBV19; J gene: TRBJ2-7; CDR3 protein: ASSADRRYNQY
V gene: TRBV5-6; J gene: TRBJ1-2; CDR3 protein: ASSPQGVIGGYT
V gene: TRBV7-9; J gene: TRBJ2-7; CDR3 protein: ASSQVAGADEQY
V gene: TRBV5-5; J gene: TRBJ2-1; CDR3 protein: ASSLGQGYNEQF
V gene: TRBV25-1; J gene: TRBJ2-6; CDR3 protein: ASSGPRGPSGANVLT
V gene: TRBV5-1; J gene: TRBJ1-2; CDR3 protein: ASSQIIGGRYGYT
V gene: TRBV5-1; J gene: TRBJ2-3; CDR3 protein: ASSLGGETDTQY
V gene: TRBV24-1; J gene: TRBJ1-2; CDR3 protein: ATSAPEGTDYGYT